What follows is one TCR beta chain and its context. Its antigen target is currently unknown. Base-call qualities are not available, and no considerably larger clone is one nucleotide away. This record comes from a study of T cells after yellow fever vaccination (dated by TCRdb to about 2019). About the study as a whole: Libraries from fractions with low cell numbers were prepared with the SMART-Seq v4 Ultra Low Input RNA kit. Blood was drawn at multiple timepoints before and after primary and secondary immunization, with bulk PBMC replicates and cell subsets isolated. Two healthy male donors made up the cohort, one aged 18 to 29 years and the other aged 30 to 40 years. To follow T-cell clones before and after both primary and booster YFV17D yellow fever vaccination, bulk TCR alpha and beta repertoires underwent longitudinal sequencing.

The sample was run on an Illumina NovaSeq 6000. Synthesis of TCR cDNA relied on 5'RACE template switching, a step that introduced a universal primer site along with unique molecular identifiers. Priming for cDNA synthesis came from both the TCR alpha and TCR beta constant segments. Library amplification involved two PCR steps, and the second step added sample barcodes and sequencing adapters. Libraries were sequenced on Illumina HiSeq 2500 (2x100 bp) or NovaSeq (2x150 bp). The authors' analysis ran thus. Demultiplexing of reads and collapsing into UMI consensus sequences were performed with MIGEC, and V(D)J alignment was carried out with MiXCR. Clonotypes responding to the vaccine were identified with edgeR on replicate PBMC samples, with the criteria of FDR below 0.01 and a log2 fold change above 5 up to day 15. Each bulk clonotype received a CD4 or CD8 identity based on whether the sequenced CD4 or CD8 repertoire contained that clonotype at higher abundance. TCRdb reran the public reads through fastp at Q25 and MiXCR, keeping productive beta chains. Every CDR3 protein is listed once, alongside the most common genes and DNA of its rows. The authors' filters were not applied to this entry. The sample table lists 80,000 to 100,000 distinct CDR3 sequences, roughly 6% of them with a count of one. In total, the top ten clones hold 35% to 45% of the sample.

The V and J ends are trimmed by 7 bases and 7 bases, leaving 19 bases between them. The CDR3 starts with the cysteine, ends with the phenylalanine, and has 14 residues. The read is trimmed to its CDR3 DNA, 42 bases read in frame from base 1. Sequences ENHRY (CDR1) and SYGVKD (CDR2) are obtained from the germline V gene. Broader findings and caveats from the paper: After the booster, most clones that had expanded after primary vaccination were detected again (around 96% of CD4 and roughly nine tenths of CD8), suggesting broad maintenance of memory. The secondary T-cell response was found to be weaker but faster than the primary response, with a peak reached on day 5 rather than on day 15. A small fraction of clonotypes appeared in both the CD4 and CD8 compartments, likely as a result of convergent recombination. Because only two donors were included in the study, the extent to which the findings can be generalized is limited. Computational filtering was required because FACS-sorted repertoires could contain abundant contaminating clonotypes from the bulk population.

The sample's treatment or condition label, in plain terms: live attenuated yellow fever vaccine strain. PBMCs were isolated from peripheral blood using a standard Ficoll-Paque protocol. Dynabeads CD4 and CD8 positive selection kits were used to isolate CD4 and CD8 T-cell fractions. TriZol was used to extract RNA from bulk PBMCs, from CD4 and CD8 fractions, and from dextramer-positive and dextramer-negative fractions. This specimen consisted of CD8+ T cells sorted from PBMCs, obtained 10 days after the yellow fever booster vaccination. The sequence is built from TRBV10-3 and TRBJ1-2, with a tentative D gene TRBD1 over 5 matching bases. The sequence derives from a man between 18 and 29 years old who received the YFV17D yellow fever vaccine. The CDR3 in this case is CAITDYPGRFGYTF. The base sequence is TGTGCCATCACTGACTACCCGGGACGGTTTGGCTACACCTTC.